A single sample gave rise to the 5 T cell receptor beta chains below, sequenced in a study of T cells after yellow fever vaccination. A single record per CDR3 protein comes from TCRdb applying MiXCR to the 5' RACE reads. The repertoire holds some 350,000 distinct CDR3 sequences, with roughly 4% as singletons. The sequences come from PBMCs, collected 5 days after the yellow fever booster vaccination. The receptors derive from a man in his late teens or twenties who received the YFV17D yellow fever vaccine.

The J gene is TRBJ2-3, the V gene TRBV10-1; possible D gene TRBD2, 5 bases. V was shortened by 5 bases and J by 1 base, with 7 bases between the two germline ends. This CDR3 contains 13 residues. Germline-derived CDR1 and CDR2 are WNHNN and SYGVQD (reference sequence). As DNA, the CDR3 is TGCGCCAGCAGTAAAGCGGGCACAGATACGCAGTATTTT. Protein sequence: CASSKAGTDTQYF.

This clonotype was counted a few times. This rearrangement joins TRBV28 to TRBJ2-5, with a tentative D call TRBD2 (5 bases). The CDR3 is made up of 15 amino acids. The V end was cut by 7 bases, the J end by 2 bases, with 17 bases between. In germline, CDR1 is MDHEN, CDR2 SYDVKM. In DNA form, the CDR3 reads TGTGCCAGCACCACCACCGGGCGGGCTCAAGAGACCCAGTACTTC. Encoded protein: CASTTTGRAQETQYF.

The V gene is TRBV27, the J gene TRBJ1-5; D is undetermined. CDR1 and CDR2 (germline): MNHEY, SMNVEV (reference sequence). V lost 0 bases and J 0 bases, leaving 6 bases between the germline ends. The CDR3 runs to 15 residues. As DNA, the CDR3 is TGTGCCAGCAGTTTATCTCGAAGTAGCAATCAGCCCCAGCATTTT. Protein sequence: CASSLSRSSNQPQHF.

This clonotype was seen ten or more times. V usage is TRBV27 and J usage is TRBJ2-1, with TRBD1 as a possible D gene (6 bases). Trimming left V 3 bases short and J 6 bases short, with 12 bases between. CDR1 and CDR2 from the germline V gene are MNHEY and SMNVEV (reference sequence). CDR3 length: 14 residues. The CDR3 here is CASSFFTGSNEQFF. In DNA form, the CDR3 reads TGTGCCAGCAGTTTCTTCACAGGGAGCAATGAGCAGTTCTTC.

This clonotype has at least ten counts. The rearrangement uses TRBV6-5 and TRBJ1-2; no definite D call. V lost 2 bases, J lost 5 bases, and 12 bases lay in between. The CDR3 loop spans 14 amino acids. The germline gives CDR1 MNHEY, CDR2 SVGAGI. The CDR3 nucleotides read TGTGCCAGCAGTTACGGAGCCAGCTTTTATGGCTACACCTTC. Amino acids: CASSYGASFYGYTF.